This T cell receptor (beta chain) emerged from a study of blood T cell repertoires in COVID-19. The V gene's germline CDR1 is MNHNY and CDR2 SVGAGI (reference sequence). Trimming removed 4 bases from V and 9 bases from J, with 12 bases in between. The CDR3 is made up of 12 amino acids. Profiled with immunoSEQ multiplex PCR; TCRdb holds only in-frame clones, not every one. The profile shows around 100,000 clones, more than 75% of them singletons. The chain links TRBV6-6 to TRBJ1-1, with no clear D. Material: peripheral blood. This receptor was identified in a woman in her 40s with acute or convalescent COVID-19. In DNA, the CDR3 is TGTGCCAGCAGTTCCGCGATGACTCAAGCTTTCTTT. Translating it yields CASSSAMTQAFF.